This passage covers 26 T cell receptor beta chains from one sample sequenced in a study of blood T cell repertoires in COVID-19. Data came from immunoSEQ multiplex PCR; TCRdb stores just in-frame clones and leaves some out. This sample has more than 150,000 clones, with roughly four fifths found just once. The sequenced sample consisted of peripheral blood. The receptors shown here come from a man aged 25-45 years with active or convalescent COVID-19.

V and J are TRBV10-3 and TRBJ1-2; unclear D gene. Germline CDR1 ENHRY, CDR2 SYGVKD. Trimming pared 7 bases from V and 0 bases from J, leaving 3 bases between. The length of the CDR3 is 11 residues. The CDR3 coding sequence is TGTGCCATCACATCTAACTATGGCTACACCTTC. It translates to CAITSNYGYTF.

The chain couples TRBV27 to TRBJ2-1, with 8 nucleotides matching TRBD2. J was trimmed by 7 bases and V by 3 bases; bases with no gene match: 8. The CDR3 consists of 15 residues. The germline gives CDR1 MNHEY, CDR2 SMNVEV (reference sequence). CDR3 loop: CASSLRREVFNEQFF. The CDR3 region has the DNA TGTGCCAGCAGTTTGAGGCGGGAGGTATTTAATGAGCAGTTCTTC.

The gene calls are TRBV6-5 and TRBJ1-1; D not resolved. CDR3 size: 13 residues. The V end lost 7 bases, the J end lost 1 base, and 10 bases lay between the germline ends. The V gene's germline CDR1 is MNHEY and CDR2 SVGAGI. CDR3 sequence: CASTFAGNTEAFF. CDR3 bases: TGTGCCAGCACTTTTGCAGGGAACACTGAAGCTTTCTTT.

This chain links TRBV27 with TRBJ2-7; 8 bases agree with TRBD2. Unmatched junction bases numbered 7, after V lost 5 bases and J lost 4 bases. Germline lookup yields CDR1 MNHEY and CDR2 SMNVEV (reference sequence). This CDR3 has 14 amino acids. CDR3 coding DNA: TGTGCCAGCAGTAAGCGCGGGGGGTCGTACGAGCAGTACGTC. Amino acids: CASSKRGGSYEQYV.

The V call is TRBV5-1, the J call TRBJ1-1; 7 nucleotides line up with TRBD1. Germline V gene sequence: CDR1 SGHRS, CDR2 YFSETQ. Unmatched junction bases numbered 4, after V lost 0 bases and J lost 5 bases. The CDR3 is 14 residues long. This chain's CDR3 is CASSLGWTGTEAFF. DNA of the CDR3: TGCGCCAGCAGCTTGGGATGGACAGGAACTGAAGCTTTCTTT.

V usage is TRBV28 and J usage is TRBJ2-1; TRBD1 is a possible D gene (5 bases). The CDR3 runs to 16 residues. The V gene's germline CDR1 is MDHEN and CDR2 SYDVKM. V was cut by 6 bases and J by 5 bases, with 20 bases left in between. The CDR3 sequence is CASSPHLRVPNNEQFF. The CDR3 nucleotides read TGTGCCAGCAGCCCGCACCTCAGGGTTCCCAACAATGAGCAGTTCTTC.

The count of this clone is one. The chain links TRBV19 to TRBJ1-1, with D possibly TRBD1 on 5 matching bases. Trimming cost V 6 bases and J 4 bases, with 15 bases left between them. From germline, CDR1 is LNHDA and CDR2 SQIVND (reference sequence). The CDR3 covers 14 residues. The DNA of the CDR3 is TGTGCCAGTAGATCCTACTTGGGGGGCACTGAAGCTTTCTTT. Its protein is CASRSYLGGTEAFF.

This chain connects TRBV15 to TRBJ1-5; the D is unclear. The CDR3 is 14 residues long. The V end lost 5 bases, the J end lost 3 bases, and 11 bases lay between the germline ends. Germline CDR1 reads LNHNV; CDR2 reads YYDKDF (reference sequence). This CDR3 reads CATSATLSNQPQHF. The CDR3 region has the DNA TGTGCCACCAGCGCAACCCTATCCAATCAGCCCCAGCATTTT.

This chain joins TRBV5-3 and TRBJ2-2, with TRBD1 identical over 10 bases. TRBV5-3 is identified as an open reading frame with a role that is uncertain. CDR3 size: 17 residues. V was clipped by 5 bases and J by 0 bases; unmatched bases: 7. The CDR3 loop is CARRADRGPSNTGELFF. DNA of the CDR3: TGTGCCAGAAGAGCCGACAGGGGGCCTTCGAACACCGGGGAGCTGTTTTTT.

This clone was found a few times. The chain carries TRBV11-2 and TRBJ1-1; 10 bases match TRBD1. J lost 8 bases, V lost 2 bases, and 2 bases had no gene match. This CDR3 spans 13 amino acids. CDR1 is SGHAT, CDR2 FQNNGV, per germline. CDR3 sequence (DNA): TGTGCCAGCAGCTTATGGGGACAGGGGGAAGCTTTCTTT. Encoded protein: CASSLWGQGEAFF.

DNA of the CDR3: TGTGCCAGTAGTGGACAGGGGAGCAATCAGCCCCAGCATTTT. This gives the protein CASSGQGSNQPQHF. The chain couples TRBV19 to TRBJ1-5, with 9 bases fitting TRBD1. Germline V gene lookup returns CDR1 LNHDA and CDR2 SQIVND (reference sequence). V lost 5 bases, J lost 1 base, and 0 bases stayed unmatched. The CDR3 covers 14 residues.

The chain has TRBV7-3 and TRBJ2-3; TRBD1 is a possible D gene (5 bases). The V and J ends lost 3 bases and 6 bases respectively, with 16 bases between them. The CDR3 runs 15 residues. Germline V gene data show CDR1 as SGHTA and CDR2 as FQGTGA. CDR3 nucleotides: TGTGCCAGCAGCTTGTCAGGGCAGGGTGGGGATACGCAGTATTTT. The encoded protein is CASSLSGQGGDTQYF.

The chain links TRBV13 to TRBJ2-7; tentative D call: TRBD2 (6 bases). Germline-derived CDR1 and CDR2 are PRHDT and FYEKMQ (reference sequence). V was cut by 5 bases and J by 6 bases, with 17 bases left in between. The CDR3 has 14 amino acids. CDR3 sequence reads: CASSITGLPPEQYF. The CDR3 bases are TGTGCCAGCAGCATTACGGGACTCCCCCCCGAGCAGTACTTC.

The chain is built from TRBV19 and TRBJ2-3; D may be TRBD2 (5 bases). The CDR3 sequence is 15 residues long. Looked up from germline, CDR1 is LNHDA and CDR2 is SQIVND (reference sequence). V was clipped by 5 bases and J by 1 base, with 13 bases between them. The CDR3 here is CASSGSYGGTDTQYF. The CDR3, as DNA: TGTGCCAGTAGTGGATCTTACGGGGGCACAGATACGCAGTATTTT.

The CDR3 reads CASSWGQSSYEQYF. Here the CDR3 DNA reads TGCGCCAGCAGCTGGGGACAGAGCTCCTACGAGCAGTACTTC. This chain joins TRBV5-1 and TRBJ2-7; the match to TRBD1 covers 7 bases. CDR1 SGHRS and CDR2 YFSETQ come from the germline V gene. Losses at the gene ends were 3 bases for V and 0 bases for J; bases not matched to a gene: 3. The CDR3 runs to 14 residues.

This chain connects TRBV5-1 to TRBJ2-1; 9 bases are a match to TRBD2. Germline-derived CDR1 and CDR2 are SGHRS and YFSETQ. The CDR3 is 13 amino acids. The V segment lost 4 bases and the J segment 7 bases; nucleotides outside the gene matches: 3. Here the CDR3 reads CASSGSGGNEQFF. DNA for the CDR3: TGCGCCAGCAGCGGTAGCGGGGGAAATGAGCAGTTCTTC.

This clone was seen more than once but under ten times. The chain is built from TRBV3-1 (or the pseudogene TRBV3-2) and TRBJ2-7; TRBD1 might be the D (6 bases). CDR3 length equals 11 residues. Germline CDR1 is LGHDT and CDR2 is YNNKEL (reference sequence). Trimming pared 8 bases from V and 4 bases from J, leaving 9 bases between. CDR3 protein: CASGRGYEQYF. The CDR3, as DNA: TGTGCCAGCGGCAGGGGTTACGAGCAGTACTTC.

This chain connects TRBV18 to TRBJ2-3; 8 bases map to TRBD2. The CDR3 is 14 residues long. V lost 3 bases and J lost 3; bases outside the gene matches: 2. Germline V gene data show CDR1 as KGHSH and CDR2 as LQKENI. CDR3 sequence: CASSPGTSTDTQYF. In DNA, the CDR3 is TGTGCCAGCTCACCCGGGACTAGTACAGATACGCAGTATTTT. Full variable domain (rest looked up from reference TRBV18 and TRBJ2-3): NAGVMQNPRHLVRRRGQEARLRCSPMKGHSHVYWYRQLPEEGLKFMVYLQKENIIDESGMPKERFSAEFPKEGPSILRIQQVVRGDSAAYFCASSPGTSTDTQYFGPGTRLTVL.

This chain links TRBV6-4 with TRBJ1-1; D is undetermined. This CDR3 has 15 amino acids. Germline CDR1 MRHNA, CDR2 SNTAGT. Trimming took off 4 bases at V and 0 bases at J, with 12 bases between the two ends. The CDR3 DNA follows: TGTGCCAGCAGTGTGGACGGGATGGTGAACACTGAAGCTTTCTTT. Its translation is CASSVDGMVNTEAFF.

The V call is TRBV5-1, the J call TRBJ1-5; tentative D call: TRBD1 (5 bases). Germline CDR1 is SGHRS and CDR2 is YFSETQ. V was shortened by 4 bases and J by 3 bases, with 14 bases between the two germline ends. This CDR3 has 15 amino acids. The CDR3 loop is CASSLGAGSNQPQHF. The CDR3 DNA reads TGCGCCAGCAGCCTTGGGGCCGGGTCCAATCAGCCCCAGCATTTT. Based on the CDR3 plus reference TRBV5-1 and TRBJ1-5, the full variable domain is KAGVTQTPRYLIKTRGQQVTLSCSPISGHRSVSWYQQTPGQGLQFLFEYFSETQRNKGNFPGRFSGRQFSNSRSEMNVSTLELGDSALYLCASSLGAGSNQPQHFGDGTRLSIL.

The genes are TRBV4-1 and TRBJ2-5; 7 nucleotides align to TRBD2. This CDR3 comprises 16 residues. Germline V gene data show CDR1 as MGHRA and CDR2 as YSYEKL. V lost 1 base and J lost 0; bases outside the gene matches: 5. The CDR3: CASSQGAGTNQETQYF. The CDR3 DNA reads TGCGCCAGCAGCCAAGGAGCGGGGACGAACCAAGAGACCCAGTACTTC.

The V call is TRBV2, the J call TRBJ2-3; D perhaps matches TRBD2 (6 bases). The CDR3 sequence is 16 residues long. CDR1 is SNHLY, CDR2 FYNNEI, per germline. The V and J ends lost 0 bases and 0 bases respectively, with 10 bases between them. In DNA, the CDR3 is TGTGCCAGCAGTGAAGCGCATGGGGGGAGCACAGATACGCAGTATTTT. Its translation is CASSEAHGGSTDTQYF.

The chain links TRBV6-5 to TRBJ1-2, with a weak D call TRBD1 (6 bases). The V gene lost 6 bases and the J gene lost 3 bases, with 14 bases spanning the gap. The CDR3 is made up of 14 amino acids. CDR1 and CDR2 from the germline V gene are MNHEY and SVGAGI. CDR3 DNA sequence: TGTGCCAGCAGAGTACAGGGAAAGGACTATGGCTACACCTTC. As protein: CASRVQGKDYGYTF.

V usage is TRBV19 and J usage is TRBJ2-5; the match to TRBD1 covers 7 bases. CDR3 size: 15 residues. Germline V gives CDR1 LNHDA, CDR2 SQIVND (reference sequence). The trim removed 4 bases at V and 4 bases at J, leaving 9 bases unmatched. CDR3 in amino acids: CASSTPGQAGETQYF. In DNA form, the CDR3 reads TGTGCCAGTAGTACCCCCGGACAGGCGGGAGAGACCCAGTACTTC.

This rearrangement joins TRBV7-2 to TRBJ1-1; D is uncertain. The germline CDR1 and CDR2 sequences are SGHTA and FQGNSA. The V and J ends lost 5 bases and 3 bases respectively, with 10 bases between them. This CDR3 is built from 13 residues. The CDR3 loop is CASSRRRDTEAFF. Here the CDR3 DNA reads TGTGCCAGCAGCCGTCGGCGGGACACTGAAGCTTTCTTT.

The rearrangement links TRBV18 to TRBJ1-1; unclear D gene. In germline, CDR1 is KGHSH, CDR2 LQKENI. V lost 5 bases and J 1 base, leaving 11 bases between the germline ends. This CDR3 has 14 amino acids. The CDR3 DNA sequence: TGTGCCAGCTCAGATCAGCGTAAGAACACTGAAGCTTTCTTT. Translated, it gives CASSDQRKNTEAFF.